The rows below give T cell receptor beta chains drawn from one sample of a study of blood T cell repertoires in COVID-19. Libraries were prepared by immunoSEQ multiplex PCR; TCRdb keeps only in-frame clonotypes and omits some of them. Here the sample spans fewer than 250,000 clones, roughly 91% being singletons. Material: PBMCs or T cells enriched from blood (not recorded which). The receptor source for this set is a man under 40 in a cohort exposed to, infected with or recovered from COVID-19 (not recorded which). CDR3s include the opening cysteine and the closing phenylalanine or tryptophan. D genes are given only for firm matches. Clone size appears in some rows only: once, few, many, or a class for an expanded clone.

TRBD1,TRBV18,.,TRBJ1-1,CASSRTGDMNTEAFF,TGTGCCAGCTCACGGACAGGGGACATGAACACTGAAGCTTTCTTT
TRBD1,TRBV7-2,.,TRBJ2-5,CASSLDRGTQYF,TGTGCCAGCAGCTTAGACAGGGGAACCCAGTACTTC
.,TRBV5-1,.,TRBJ2-1,CASSLLQTQYNEQFF,TGCGCCAGCAGCTTGTTACAGACCCAATACAATGAGCAGTTCTTC
.,TRBV27,.,TRBJ1-4,CASSEVLNEKLFF,TGTGCCAGCAGTGAGGTCCTCAATGAAAAACTGTTTTTT
.,TRBV24-1,.,TRBJ2-1,CATSEPDRLGADEQFF,TGTGCCACCAGTGAACCCGACAGATTAGGGGCGGATGAGCAGTTCTTC
TRBD2,TRBV5-1,.,TRBJ2-1,CASSLFSGRSNEQFF,TGCGCCAGCAGCTTGTTTAGCGGGAGATCCAATGAGCAGTTCTTC
.,TRBV6-5,.,TRBJ2-5,CASSYRHTRNVETQYF,TGTGCCAGCAGTTACCGCCACACGCGGAATGTCGAGACCCAGTACTTC
TRBD2,TRBV13,.,TRBJ2-5,CASSLEDSGNQETQYF,TGTGCCAGCAGCTTAGAAGATAGCGGGAACCAAGAGACCCAGTACTTC
TRBD1,TRBV10-3,.,TRBJ2-3,CAISPGQASTDTQYF,TGTGCCATCAGCCCGGGACAGGCGAGCACAGATACGCAGTATTTT
.,TRBV6-2/TRBV6-3,.,TRBJ2-1,CASCPPQELLNEQFF,TGTGCCAGCTGCCCCCCGCAGGAACTTCTCAATGAGCAGTTCTTC
.,TRBV10-3,.,TRBJ2-1,CAISESAPGFRSSYNEQFF,TGTGCCATCAGTGAGTCGGCTCCAGGGTTCCGTAGCTCCTACAATGAGCAGTTCTTC
.,TRBV27,.,TRBJ1-1,CASSLYRVGRGNTEAFF,TGTGCCAGCAGTTTATACAGGGTAGGTCGGGGGAACACTGAAGCTTTCTTT
.,TRBV9,few,TRBJ1-1,CASSTLDKNTEAFF,TGTGCCAGCAGCACCTTAGACAAGAACACTGAAGCTTTCTTT
TRBD1,TRBV18,.,TRBJ1-2,CASSPLTGDGYTF,TGTGCCAGCTCACCACTAACAGGGGATGGCTACACCTTC
TRBD1,TRBV28,.,TRBJ2-7,CASRGTESYEQYF,TGTGCCAGCAGAGGGACAGAGTCCTACGAGCAGTACTTC
.,TRBV28,.,TRBJ1-1,CASSLPAEAFF,TGTGCCAGCAGTTTACCTGCTGAAGCTTTCTTT
.,TRBV25-1,.,TRBJ1-4,CASSALSGISEEKLFF,TGTGCCAGCAGTGCTCTCTCGGGGATTTCGGAAGAAAAACTGTTTTTT
.,TRBV28,.,TRBJ2-7,CASSPGGGGVQYF,TGTGCCAGCAGTCCGGGGGGCGGGGGAGTGCAGTACTTC
TRBD2,TRBV19,.,TRBJ2-1,CASSPDSGRFVGEQFF,TGTGCCAGTAGTCCGGATAGCGGGAGGTTCGTGGGTGAGCAGTTCTTC
.,TRBV7-9,.,TRBJ1-1,CASSLLGGGMNTEAFF,TGTGCCAGCAGCCTCCTAGGCGGCGGCATGAACACTGAAGCTTTCTTT
.,TRBV4-1,.,TRBJ2-1,CASAGRRPYNEQFF,TGCGCCAGCGCGGGGAGGAGGCCCTACAATGAGCAGTTCTTC
TRBD2,TRBV4-2,once,TRBJ2-7,CASSQDWLGRDEQYF,TGTGCCAGCAGCCAAGATTGGCTAGGGAGGGACGAGCAGTACTTC
.,TRBV14,.,TRBJ1-3,CASSQVGRNTIYF,TGTGCCAGCAGCCAAGTGGGGCGAAACACCATATATTTT
TRBD2,TRBV9,.,TRBJ2-7,CASSSGLANSYEQYF,TGTGCCAGCAGCTCGGGACTAGCGAACTCCTACGAGCAGTACTTC
.,TRBV4-1,.,TRBJ1-2,CASSQVGQGGAYGYTF,TGCGCCAGCAGCCAAGTCGGTCAGGGAGGGGCCTATGGCTACACCTTC
.,TRBV5-1,.,TRBJ1-2,CASSLGGEGHGYTF,TGCGCCAGCAGCTTGGGGGGCGAAGGACATGGCTACACCTTC
.,TRBV9,.,TRBJ2-7,CASSASSGNSYEQYF,TGTGCCAGCAGTGCCAGCAGCGGAAATAGCTACGAGCAGTACTTC
.,TRBV7-3,.,TRBJ2-1,CASSSGVTFPQFF,TGTGCCAGCAGCTCAGGGGTCACCTTCCCCCAGTTCTTC
.,TRBV28,.,TRBJ1-1,CASSERITEAFF,TGTGCCAGCAGTGAGAGGATAACTGAAGCTTTCTTT
TRBD2,TRBV18,.,TRBJ2-7,CASSPTSGRPSEQYF,TGTGCCAGCTCACCTACTAGCGGGAGACCCTCCGAGCAGTACTTC
TRBD2,TRBV5-1,.,TRBJ2-2,CASQSSGRNTGELFF,TGCGCCAGCCAATCTAGCGGCAGGAACACCGGGGAGCTGTTTTTT
.,TRBV5-1,.,TRBJ1-4,CASSSGTLNEKLFF,TGCGCCAGCAGCTCCGGGACTCTCAATGAAAAACTGTTTTTT
TRBD1,TRBV19,.,TRBJ2-1,CASSSGTGNEQFF,TGTGCCAGTAGTTCTGGGACAGGGAATGAGCAGTTCTTC
.,TRBV29-1,.,TRBJ2-3,CSDSDSADTQYF,TGCAGCGACTCGGACTCGGCCGATACGCAGTATTTT
TRBD2,TRBV25-1,.,TRBJ2-7,CASSERERTSGRYEQYF,TGTGCCAGCAGTGAAAGAGAAAGAACTAGCGGACGCTACGAGCAGTACTTC
.,TRBV24-1,once,TRBJ1-3,CATSDGNGGPGNTIYF,TGTGCCACCAGTGATGGCAACGGGGGTCCGGGAAACACCATATATTTT
.,TRBV9,.,TRBJ2-2,CASSVALVADTGELFF,TGTGCCAGCAGCGTAGCTTTGGTAGCGGACACCGGGGAGCTGTTTTTT
.,TRBV7-9,.,TRBJ2-3,CASSSYGLRQYF,TGTGCCAGCAGCTCCTACGGGTTGAGGCAGTATTTT
TRBD2,TRBV29-1,.,TRBJ2-7,CSVGSGLAGYEQYF,TGCAGCGTTGGGTCGGGACTAGCGGGCTACGAGCAGTACTTC
.,TRBV4-1,.,TRBJ2-5,CASSQDRNSRETQYF,TGCGCCAGCAGCCAAGATAGGAATAGCCGAGAGACCCAGTACTTC
.,TRBV2,.,TRBJ1-2,CASSAGQGSYGYTF,TGTGCCAGCAGTGCTGGGCAGGGATCCTATGGCTACACCTTC
.,TRBV21-1,.,TRBJ2-2,CASSKRQGTPNTGELFF,TGTGCCAGCAGCAAGCGACAGGGGACCCCGAACACCGGGGAGCTGTTTTTT
TRBD2,TRBV6-4,.,TRBJ2-7,CASSDSVLAVSYEQYF,TGTGCCAGCAGTGACTCAGTTCTAGCGGTCTCCTACGAGCAGTACTTC
.,TRBV27,.,TRBJ1-4,CASSLARGFNEKLFF,TGTGCCAGCAGTTTAGCTAGGGGGTTTAATGAAAAACTGTTTTTT
TRBD1,TRBV5-5,.,TRBJ1-4,CASSLTGTALLDEKLFF,TGTGCCAGCAGCTTGACGGGGACAGCCCTATTGGATGAAAAACTGTTTTTT
.,TRBV7-8,.,TRBJ2-7,CASSESTRSEQYF,TGTGCCAGCAGCGAATCGACTAGGAGCGAGCAGTACTTC
.,TRBV19,.,TRBJ2-2,CASSILRGGGELFF,TGTGCCAGTAGTATCCTAAGGGGGGGCGGGGAGCTGTTTTTT
.,TRBV4-2,once,TRBJ2-7,CASSQETGGTYEQYF,TGTGCCAGCAGCCAAGAGACAGGTGGAACCTACGAGCAGTACTTC
.,TRBV2,many,TRBJ1-1,CALPRGEDLNTEAFF,TGTGCCCTCCCGAGAGGCGAGGATTTGAACACTGAAGCTTTCTTT
.,TRBV27,.,TRBJ2-1,CASSSRTYNEQFF,TGTGCCAGCAGCTCGAGGACCTACAATGAGCAGTTCTTC
TRBD2,TRBV7-9,.,TRBJ2-7,CASSLGTSGSEQYF,TGTGCCAGCAGCTTAGGGACTAGCGGGAGCGAGCAGTACTTC
TRBD2,TRBV3-1/TRBV3-2,.,TRBJ2-1,CASSHGTSGRLLSSYNEQFF,TGTGCCAGCAGCCATGGGACTAGCGGGAGGCTTTTAAGCTCCTACAATGAGCAGTTCTTC
TRBD1,TRBV7-8,.,TRBJ2-3,CASSWTGQDTRF,TGTGCCAGCAGCTGGACCGGACAGGACACTAGGTTT
.,TRBV5-1,.,TRBJ1-1,CASSLGQGWTEAFF,TGCGCCAGCAGCTTGGGTCAGGGGTGGACTGAAGCTTTCTTT